This paragraph reports one TCR beta chain. The entry originates in a study of blood T cell repertoires in COVID-19. Participants were aged roughly 18 to 100 years from some 24 US areas. In the study's own analysis: Using reference gene primer amplification, nucleated cell counts were estimated. The protocol was immunoSEQ multiplex PCR, while the TCRdb copy is restricted to in-frame clones and leaves out a portion. V, J and clone size reflect that table, while D and trimming were determined from the DNA. The sample consists of under 250,000 clones, about 83% of them appearing once. This clonotype originated in a woman aged 40 to 50 who had been exposed to COVID-19. Material: PBMCs or T cells enriched from blood (not recorded which).

In DNA form, the CDR3 reads TGCGCCAGCAGCTTTTACGGGGATTCTTTCGGGACAGGTTGGACTGAAGCTTTCTTT. It yields the protein CASSFYGDSFGTGWTEAFF. The chain joins TRBV5-1 to TRBJ1-1, with TRBD1 matching over 8 bases. The ends lost 2 bases at V and 5 bases at J; junction bases unmatched: 20. CDR1 is SGHRS and CDR2 is YFSETQ in the germline V gene. CDR3 length equals 19 residues.